Detailed here is one T cell receptor beta chain. Its specificity is unknown. Relative to the germline gene, one junction end is altered; a read error may explain this. The TCR library protocol attached unique molecular identifiers to the individual cDNA molecules. One entry per CDR3 protein results from TCRdb running MiXCR on the 5' RACE reads. The sample includes around 50,000 distinct CDR3 sequences, 7.7% of them seen just once. These data belong to a study of early T cells in non-severe SARS-CoV-2 infection. Findings of the study overall: A preference for anti-spike CD8 responses marked VDJdb matching, which missed private and CD4 specificities.

The CDR3 runs to 15 residues. Germline V gene lookup returns CDR1 SGHTA and CDR2 FQGNSA. The chain is built from TRBV7-2 and TRBJ2-5; 11 nucleotides agree with TRBD2. The source material was whole blood. This TCR derives from an adult who was a healthcare worker with PCR-confirmed SARS-CoV-2 infection or an uninfected control (not recorded which). CDR3 region: CASRLAGGPGETQYF. CDR3 nucleotides: TGTGCCAGCAGATTAGCGGGGGGGCCTGGTGAGACCCAGTACTTC.